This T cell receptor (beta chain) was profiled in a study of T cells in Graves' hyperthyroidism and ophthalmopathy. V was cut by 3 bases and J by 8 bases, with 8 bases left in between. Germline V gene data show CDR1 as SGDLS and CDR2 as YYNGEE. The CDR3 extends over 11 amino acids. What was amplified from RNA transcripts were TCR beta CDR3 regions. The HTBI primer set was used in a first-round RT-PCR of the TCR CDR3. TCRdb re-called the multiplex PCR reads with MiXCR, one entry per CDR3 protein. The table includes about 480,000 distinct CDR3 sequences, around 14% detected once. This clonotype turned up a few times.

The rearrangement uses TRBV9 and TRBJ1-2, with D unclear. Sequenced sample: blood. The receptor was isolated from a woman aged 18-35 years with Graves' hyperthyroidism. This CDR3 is CASSGSIGYTF. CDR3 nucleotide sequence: TGTGCCAGCAGCGGGAGTATCGGCTACACCTTC.